This T cell receptor beta chain is from a study of blood T cell repertoires in COVID-19 (TCRdb year 2020). Turning to the overall study: Collaborator samples came from the United States, Italy and Spain and covered acute and convalescent phases of COVID-19. Where HLA class I and class II types were available, the types were taken from metadata supplied by the sample provider, not from assay-based typing. A freely available public database, intended as a resource for researchers studying the immune response to SARS-CoV-2, is where the repertoires were released. Deeply sampled blood TCRbeta repertoires from subjects exposed to, actively infected with, or recovered from COVID-19 were included in the dataset. The sample metadata nearly always contained a de-identified subject ID, COVID-19 status, age in years and sex. The samples were drawn from the first 160 participants of the ongoing ImmuneRACE study and from over 950 subjects provided by 6 global collaborators. The material from the prospective study consisted of cDNA or gDNA derived from T cells, B-cell-depleted T cells, or PBMCs. Overall results and qualifications from the work: Clinical and demographic metadata were provided uncurated, with the amount varying by source and participant.

The immunoSEQ Assay, a bias-controlled multiplex PCR, was used to amplify TCRbeta CDR3 regions from genomic DNA. The authors processed their data as follows. The number of nucleated cells in each sample was estimated by amplification of reference gene primers within the assay. To quantify the absolute abundance of each unique TCRbeta CDR3 rearrangement, sequence reads were collapsed and filtered. For each sample, productive Simpson clonality was calculated as the square root of Simpson's diversity index across productive rearrangements. TCRdb carries this immuneACCESS record with in-frame sequences only. Its versions omit some clonotypes, under half of them owing to an unresolved V gene in the studies checked, with the rest unexplained. V, J and clone size reflect that table, while D and trimming were determined from the DNA. This sample gives roughly 220,000 clones in total; 86% of them show up just once. The top ten clonotypes cover 2% to 2.5% of the sample.

As concerns this clone: It has no known antigen specificity. No base quality values were provided; no much bigger clone lies one nucleotide off.

A second Seattle source provided samples from volunteer blood donors who had recovered from COVID-19. The collaborating institutions used their own protocols to collect whole blood in K2EDTA tubes. For TCRbeta analysis, collaborators shipped samples as frozen whole blood, isolated PBMCs, or DNA extracted from either of those sample types. The germline V gene provides CDR1 MGHRA and CDR2 YSYEKL. The V end gives up 1 base and the J end 4 bases, leaving 3 bases in the junction not matched to a gene. Its CDR3 holds 15 amino acids, cysteine through phenylalanine. CDR3 DNA is the only sequence kept; it has 45 bases, read in frame from the first base.

Sequenced input: peripheral blood. The clonotype comes from a man aged 25-40 years who had recovered from COVID-19. Recombination joined TRBV4-1 with TRBJ2-3, with 9 bases in between that match TRBD1. The DNA sequence follows: TGCGCCAGCAGCCAAGGGACAGGGGAAGCAGATACGCAGTATTTT. The translation is CASSQGTGEADTQYF.